Listed below are T cell receptor beta chains from one sample, sequenced in a study of blood T cell repertoires in COVID-19. The table came from immunoSEQ multiplex PCR; TCRdb's copy has only in-frame clones and leaves some out. This table holds 65,000 or so clones, over 80% found once. Material for sequencing was peripheral blood. The receptors here all came from a man younger than 40 with COVID-19, enrolled during active disease. The CDR3 runs from the conserved cysteine through the conserved F or W. Each record gives: J gene, clone size, V gene, D gene, CDR3 DNA, CDR3 protein. D genes are given only for firm matches. Rows may omit the clone size; those that give it use once, few, many or a size class.

j_gene: TRBJ1-1; abundance: -; v_gene: TRBV27; d_gene: -; CDR3nt: TGTGCCAGCAGTTTATTTGCCCGGGGTGGTGTCACTGAAGCTTTCTTT; CDR3aa: CASSLFARGGVTEAFF
j_gene: TRBJ1-5; abundance: -; v_gene: TRBV6-1; d_gene: -; CDR3nt: TGTGCCAGCAGTGAAGGAGGAACGGGGCGGGGTAGGAGCAATCAGCCCCAGCATTTT; CDR3aa: CASSEGGTGRGRSNQPQHF
j_gene: TRBJ1-1; abundance: -; v_gene: TRBV25-1; d_gene: -; CDR3nt: TGTGCCAGCAGTTCCTACAGGGTAGACACTGAAGCTTTCTTT; CDR3aa: CASSSYRVDTEAFF
j_gene: TRBJ1-1; abundance: -; v_gene: TRBV28; d_gene: TRBD1; CDR3nt: TGTGCCAGCTATCCCCCGACAGGGATGAACACTGAAGCTTTCTTT; CDR3aa: CASYPPTGMNTEAFF
j_gene: TRBJ1-3; abundance: -; v_gene: TRBV4-3; d_gene: -; CDR3nt: TGCGCCAGCAGCCAAGATCGTGGGGCGGACACCATATATTTT; CDR3aa: CASSQDRGADTIYF
j_gene: TRBJ2-7; abundance: -; v_gene: TRBV5-5; d_gene: TRBD1; CDR3nt: TGTGCCAGCAGCTCAGAAACCGGGACAGGGGAAGTCGAGCAGTACTTC; CDR3aa: CASSSETGTGEVEQYF
j_gene: TRBJ1-5; abundance: -; v_gene: TRBV19; d_gene: -; CDR3nt: TGTGCCAGTAGTGGTAGCAGATCTCAGCCCCAGCATTTT; CDR3aa: CASSGSRSQPQHF
j_gene: TRBJ2-7; abundance: -; v_gene: TRBV10-3; d_gene: TRBD2; CDR3nt: TGTGCCATCAGTCGTACTAGCGGGAGTTTCGAGCAGTACTTC; CDR3aa: CAISRTSGSFEQYF
j_gene: TRBJ2-3; abundance: -; v_gene: TRBV27; d_gene: -; CDR3nt: TGTGCCAGCAGTTTAGGCGGTACGCAGTATTTT; CDR3aa: CASSLGGTQYF
j_gene: TRBJ1-6; abundance: -; v_gene: TRBV6-5; d_gene: TRBD1; CDR3nt: TGTGCCAGCAGTTACTTGGACAGGAATGATTCACCCCTCCACTTT; CDR3aa: CASSYLDRNDSPLHF
j_gene: TRBJ1-6; abundance: -; v_gene: TRBV27; d_gene: TRBD1; CDR3nt: TGTGCCAGCAGTCTGACAGGGGGAGATTCACCCCTCCACTTT; CDR3aa: CASSLTGGDSPLHF
j_gene: TRBJ2-1; abundance: -; v_gene: TRBV5-1; d_gene: -; CDR3nt: TGCGCCAGCACCCAAGGGGGGGCGAGCTCCTACAATGAGCAGTTCTTC; CDR3aa: CASTQGGASSYNEQFF
j_gene: TRBJ2-1; abundance: -; v_gene: TRBV12-5; d_gene: -; CDR3nt: TGTGCTAGTGGTTTAGGGGAGGTCTTGGGAAATGAGCAGTTCTTC; CDR3aa: CASGLGEVLGNEQFF
j_gene: TRBJ1-2; abundance: -; v_gene: TRBV7-9; d_gene: TRBD1; CDR3nt: TGTGCCAGCAGCTCTGGGACAGGGGGTGCCTATGGCTACACCTTC; CDR3aa: CASSSGTGGAYGYTF
j_gene: TRBJ1-1; abundance: -; v_gene: TRBV19; d_gene: TRBD1; CDR3nt: TGTGCCAGTACTGGGGCAGGGGGCTTGACTGAAGCTTTCTTT; CDR3aa: CASTGAGGLTEAFF
j_gene: TRBJ2-5; abundance: -; v_gene: TRBV24-1; d_gene: TRBD1; CDR3nt: TGTGCCACCAGTGACCTGACAGGGGGAAGAGGAGAGACCCAGTACTTC; CDR3aa: CATSDLTGGRGETQYF
j_gene: TRBJ2-3; abundance: once; v_gene: TRBV3-1/TRBV3-2; d_gene: TRBD2; CDR3nt: TGTGCCAGCAGCCACGCCGGGACTAGCGTGGGGGTTTCTAGCACAGATACGCAGTATTTT; CDR3aa: CASSHAGTSVGVSSTDTQYF
j_gene: TRBJ2-5; abundance: -; v_gene: TRBV7-9; d_gene: -; CDR3nt: TGTGCCAGCAGCTCACCGGGACAACAAGAGACCCAGTACTTC; CDR3aa: CASSSPGQQETQYF
j_gene: TRBJ2-3; abundance: -; v_gene: TRBV10-3; d_gene: -; CDR3nt: TGTGCCATCAGACCCGGGGGAACAGATACGCAGTATTTT; CDR3aa: CAIRPGGTDTQYF
j_gene: TRBJ1-5; abundance: -; v_gene: TRBV28; d_gene: -; CDR3nt: TGTGCCAGCCGTAGCCAGGGGTGGCGCAATCAGCCCCAGCATTTT; CDR3aa: CASRSQGWRNQPQHF
j_gene: TRBJ1-4; abundance: -; v_gene: TRBV30; d_gene: -; CDR3nt: TGTGCCTGGAGTGGGTTCAGTACTAATGAAAAACTGTTTTTT; CDR3aa: CAWSGFSTNEKLFF
j_gene: TRBJ2-3; abundance: -; v_gene: TRBV24-1; d_gene: -; CDR3nt: TGTGCCACCAGTGATCGGCACGGGCAGGGTTTGGCAGATACGCAGTATTTT; CDR3aa: CATSDRHGQGLADTQYF
j_gene: TRBJ1-4; abundance: -; v_gene: TRBV28; d_gene: -; CDR3nt: TGTGCCAGCAGCCCAGGGGTGTATCATGAAAAACTGTTTTTT; CDR3aa: CASSPGVYHEKLFF
j_gene: TRBJ1-5; abundance: once; v_gene: TRBV19; d_gene: -; CDR3nt: TGTGCCAGTAGGGGGGGGGCGGCATTCAATCAGCCCCAGCATTTT; CDR3aa: CASRGGAAFNQPQHF
j_gene: TRBJ2-5; abundance: -; v_gene: TRBV5-4; d_gene: -; CDR3nt: TGTGCCAGCAGCTCGGGGTCGGAGGGAGAGACCCAGTACTTC; CDR3aa: CASSSGSEGETQYF
j_gene: TRBJ2-5; abundance: -; v_gene: TRBV10-2; d_gene: -; CDR3nt: TGCGCCAGCGGGGCAGAGACCCAGTACTTC; CDR3aa: CASGAETQYF
j_gene: TRBJ1-5; abundance: -; v_gene: TRBV30; d_gene: TRBD1; CDR3nt: TGTGCCTGGAGTGGACAGGGGAATCAGCCCCAGCATTTT; CDR3aa: CAWSGQGNQPQHF
j_gene: TRBJ2-5; abundance: -; v_gene: TRBV5-1; d_gene: -; CDR3nt: TGCGCCAGCAGCTTGGCCGGGGGAGAGACCCAGTACTTC; CDR3aa: CASSLAGGETQYF
j_gene: TRBJ1-2; abundance: -; v_gene: TRBV7-2; d_gene: TRBD1; CDR3nt: TGTGCCAGCACCATCCGTGGGACAGGGGGCGCAGGTGGCTACACCTTC; CDR3aa: CASTIRGTGGAGGYTF
j_gene: TRBJ1-1; abundance: -; v_gene: TRBV28; d_gene: -; CDR3nt: TGTGCCAGCAGTTTAAGGGAGTTGAACACTGAAGCTTTCTTT; CDR3aa: CASSLRELNTEAFF
j_gene: TRBJ1-1; abundance: -; v_gene: TRBV24-1; d_gene: TRBD1; CDR3nt: TGTGCCACCAGTGATGCTCAGGGGGCCGGCACTGAAGCTTTCTTT; CDR3aa: CATSDAQGAGTEAFF
j_gene: TRBJ2-1; abundance: -; v_gene: TRBV10-3; d_gene: -; CDR3nt: TGTGCCTCTGCACAGGGATCCTCCTACAATGAGCAGTTCTTC; CDR3aa: CASAQGSSYNEQFF
j_gene: TRBJ1-4; abundance: -; v_gene: TRBV20-1; d_gene: -; CDR3nt: TGCAGTGCTAGTGGTCAGGGTAATGAAAAACTGTTTTTT; CDR3aa: CSASGQGNEKLFF
j_gene: TRBJ2-7; abundance: -; v_gene: TRBV12-3/TRBV12-4; d_gene: -; CDR3nt: TGTGCCAGCAGTTTGGGAGGCGAGCAGTACTTC; CDR3aa: CASSLGGEQYF
j_gene: TRBJ1-5; abundance: -; v_gene: TRBV28; d_gene: -; CDR3nt: TGTGCCAGCAGGAACAACAGAGCTGCTTATCAGCCCCAGCATTTT; CDR3aa: CASRNNRAAYQPQHF